The source of this TCR beta chain is a study of cytomegalovirus exposure and HLA in healthy donors. Regarding the study as a whole: There was a cluster of highly shared sequence variants that was likely a sequencing artifact. According to an earlier analysis, most TCR beta V segments yielded productive rearrangements about 87% or about 30% of the time. In a later analysis, across HLA loci, associated TCR counts were highest for DRB1, lowest for HLA-C.

When sampled, the donors appeared nominally healthy, though they likely had unrecorded immune exposures. CDR1 and CDR2 (germline): ENHRY, SYGVKD. This CDR3 is 14 amino acids long. Trimming pared 0 bases from V and 3 bases from J, leaving 9 bases between. In the PCR, 60 Vbeta and 13 Jbeta primers were used. Sequencing used immunoSEQ multiplex PCR; TCRdb keeps in-frame clones, though not all of them. The table lists 63,000 or so clones, 73% of them singletons. In the case of this clone: Its antigen is still unknown.

Sequenced material: PBMCs. The chain joins TRBV10-3 to TRBJ2-7, with D possibly being TRBD2 (7 bases). This receptor was obtained from a man aged 45-65 years in good health and CMV-seronegative. DNA for the CDR3: TGTGCCATCAGTGAGTCAGGGGGGGGCTACGAGCAGTACTTC. Encoded protein: CAISESGGGYEQYF.